The 21 T cell receptor beta chains reported below all come from one sample, sequenced in a study of blood T cell repertoires in COVID-19. The assay was immunoSEQ multiplex PCR, and TCRdb's table has in-frame clones only and misses some. The table has roughly 200,000 clones, 70% to 90% seen once. The sample was peripheral blood. The receptors come from a human donor with active or convalescent COVID-19. The donor label of this sample is uncertain.

This clone has only one observation. The chain is built from TRBV7-3 and TRBJ2-1, with TRBD1 matching 8 bases. J gave up 10 bases and V 3 bases, and 11 bases lay outside the gene matches. The CDR3 is 15 residues long. From germline, CDR1 is SGHTA and CDR2 FQGTGA. CDR3 residues: CASSFGPGGAGEQFF. In nucleotides, the CDR3 is TGTGCCAGCAGCTTTGGGCCAGGGGGCGCAGGGGAGCAGTTCTTC. The full variable domain, its missing parts supplied by reference TRBV7-3 and TRBJ2-1, is GAGVSQTPSNKVTEKGKYVELRCDPISGHTALYWYRQSLGQGPEFLIYFQGTGAADDSGLPNDRFFAVRPEGSVSTLKIQRTERGDSAVYLCASSFGPGGAGEQFFGPGTRLTVL.

The chain combines TRBV6-5 with TRBJ2-7; 10 bases fit TRBD1. The germline V gene encodes CDR1 MNHEY and CDR2 SVGAGI. V lost 5 bases, J lost 3 bases, and 7 bases stayed unmatched. CDR3 length: 15 residues. The CDR3 DNA reads as TGTGCCAGCAGTATGACAGGGGGCGTTCTCTACGAGCAGTACTTC. This codes for CASSMTGGVLYEQYF.

The CDR3 reads CASSPWDRNYEQYF. DNA of the CDR3: TGTGCCAGCAGTCCTTGGGACAGGAACTACGAGCAGTACTTC. The chain recombines TRBV27 with TRBJ2-7, with 8 bases lining up with TRBD1. After removal of 5 bases from V and 3 bases from J, the junction contained 6 bases not matched to a gene. The CDR3 sequence is 14 residues long. Germline V lookup: CDR1 MNHEY, CDR2 SMNVEV (reference sequence).

V usage is TRBV3-1 (or the pseudogene TRBV3-2) and J usage is TRBJ2-3; 12 positions match TRBD2. The CDR3 sequence is 17 residues long. Trimming at V came to 5 bases and at J to 1 base, leaving 7 bases not matched to a gene. Germline values: CDR1 LGHDT, CDR2 YNNKEL (reference sequence). CDR3 coding DNA: TGTGCCAGCAGCTCTAGCGGGGGGGCCGGCGGCACAGATACGCAGTATTTT. Translated, it gives CASSSSGGAGGTDTQYF.

CDR3 nucleotide sequence: TGTGCCAGTAGTATAGGGACAGCCACAGATACGCAGTATTTT. This encodes CASSIGTATDTQYF. The V and J genes are TRBV19 and TRBJ2-3; D is perhaps TRBD1 (6 bases). The V end was cut by 1 base, the J end by 2 bases, with 7 bases between. Germline values: CDR1 LNHDA, CDR2 SQIVND (reference sequence). The CDR3 has 14 residues.

The CDR3 nucleotides read TGTGCCAGCAGTTCCCCTAGGCAGGGGTTCTACGAGCAGTACTTC. Translated, it gives CASSSPRQGFYEQYF. The chain combines TRBV28 with TRBJ2-7; maybe TRBD1 (6 bases). CDR3 length: 15 amino acids. V dropped 4 bases and J dropped 3 bases, with 16 bases sitting between them. Germline V gene data show CDR1 as MDHEN and CDR2 as SYDVKM.

The gene calls are TRBV11-2 and TRBJ1-3; TRBD1 might be the D (5 bases). CDR1 SGHAT and CDR2 FQNNGV come from the germline V gene. The CDR3 is made up of 16 amino acids. Trimming cost V 1 base and J 0 bases, with 10 bases left between them. The CDR3, as DNA: TGTGCCAGCAGCTTAGGGGGGGTCGGCTCTGGAAACACCATATATTTT. This codes for CASSLGGVGSGNTIYF. Using reference TRBV11-2 and TRBJ1-3 for the parts outside the CDR3, the full variable domain is EAGVAQSPRYKIIEKRQSVAFWCNPISGHATLYWYQQILGQGPKLLIQFQNNGVVDDSQLPKDRFSAERLKGVDSTLKIQPAKLEDSAVYLCASSLGGVGSGNTIYFGEGSWLTVV.

This chain uses TRBV5-4 with TRBJ2-1; the D gene is possibly TRBD2 (5 bases). The CDR3 covers 13 residues. Trimming took off 0 bases at V and 7 bases at J, with 8 bases between the two ends. Germline-derived CDR1 and CDR2 are SGHNT and YYREEE (reference sequence). The DNA for the CDR3 is TGTGCCAGCAGCTTGGCGTGGGAGAATGAGCAGTTCTTC. This translates into CASSLAWENEQFF.

The gene calls are TRBV28 and TRBJ2-1, with TRBD1 matching over 7 bases. This CDR3 comprises 15 residues. Germline values: CDR1 MDHEN, CDR2 SYDVKM. V shed 2 bases and J 2 bases; nucleotides not matched to a gene: 3. CDR3 DNA sequence: TGTGCCAGCAGTTTAGGGACAGCGGCCTACAATGAGCAGTTCTTC. Translated, it gives CASSLGTAAYNEQFF. Combining the CDR3 with reference TRBV28 and TRBJ2-1 gives the whole variable domain DVKVTQSSRYLVKRTGEKVFLECVQDMDHENMFWYRQDPGLGLRLIYFSYDVKMKEKGDIPEGYSVSREKKERFSLILESASTNQTSMYLCASSLGTAAYNEQFFGPGTRLTVL.

J is TRBJ1-3 and V is TRBV13, with TRBD1 identical over 7 bases. Germline trimming cut 2 bases from V and 0 bases from J; bases unmatched to any gene: 7. Germline V gene lookup returns CDR1 PRHDT and CDR2 FYEKMQ (reference sequence). This CDR3 is 17 amino acids long. This CDR3 is CASSLPGQADSGNTIYF. The CDR3 DNA follows: TGTGCCAGCAGCTTACCCGGACAGGCGGACTCTGGAAACACCATATATTTT. The full variable domain, its missing parts supplied by reference TRBV13 and TRBJ1-3, is AAGVIQSPRHLIKEKRETATLKCYPIPRHDTVYWYQQGPGQDPQFLISFYEKMQSDKGSIPDRFSAQQFSDYHSELNMSSLELGDSALYFCASSLPGQADSGNTIYFGEGSWLTVV.

The chain joins TRBV7-2 to TRBJ2-1, with 15 bases identical to TRBD2. The CDR3 runs 15 residues. Trimming removed 4 bases from V and 9 bases from J; junction bases left unmatched: 4. CDR1 SGHTA and CDR2 FQGNSA come from the germline V gene. The CDR3 loop reads CASSSGLAGGREQFF. As DNA, the CDR3 is TGTGCCAGCAGCTCCGGACTAGCGGGGGGGCGTGAGCAGTTCTTC.

The chain couples TRBV5-1 to TRBJ2-3; 13 nucleotides align to TRBD2. V was pared by 2 bases and J by 4 bases, with 1 base of the junction left unmatched. Germline CDR1 SGHRS, CDR2 YFSETQ. CDR3 size: 15 residues. Here the CDR3 DNA reads TGCGCCAGCAGCTTACTAGCGGGAGGGCCAGATACGCAGTATTTT. This translates into CASSLLAGGPDTQYF.

J is TRBJ1-2 and V is TRBV19; D may be TRBD1 (6 bases). There are 15 residues in the CDR3. The V gene's germline CDR1 is LNHDA and CDR2 SQIVND (reference sequence). With 5 bases removed from V and 3 bases from J, the gap between germline ends came to 16 bases. The CDR3 nucleotides are TGTGCCAGTAGTGCGCCGGGACAAGGTGACTATGGCTACACCTTC. Its protein is CASSAPGQGDYGYTF.

The V gene is TRBV28, the J gene TRBJ2-3, with 8 nucleotides matching TRBD2. After removal of 1 base from V and 3 bases from J, the junction contained 6 bases not matched to a gene. Germline V CDR1 and CDR2: MDHEN, SYDVKM. The CDR3 has 16 residues. The CDR3 protein is CASSLFGGVGTDTQYF. The CDR3 coding sequence is TGTGCCAGCAGTTTATTCGGGGGGGTTGGGACAGATACGCAGTATTTT.

The chain joins TRBV7-3 to TRBJ1-1; D remains unclear. Looked up from germline, CDR1 is SGHTA and CDR2 is FQGTGA. V lost 6 bases to trimming and J lost 1 base, with 9 bases between them. This CDR3 is 13 amino acids long. CDR3 DNA: TGTGCCAGCAGTTCCGGGTCGAACACTGAAGCTTTCTTT. Its protein is CASSSGSNTEAFF.

This clone appeared once. V is TRBV19 and J is TRBJ2-3, with D tentatively TRBD2 (6 bases). Germline CDR1 is LNHDA and CDR2 is SQIVND (reference sequence). V lost 2 bases and J 9 bases, leaving 12 bases between the germline ends. This CDR3 is built from 13 residues. The CDR3 region has the DNA TGTGCCAGTAGTATATCCACAGGAGGGACGCAGTATTTT. It is translated as CASSISTGGTQYF.

V gene TRBV6-6 combines with J gene TRBJ1-1, with TRBD1 identical over 10 bases. The CDR3 totals 15 residues. Germline V gene sequence: CDR1 MNHNY, CDR2 SVGAGI (reference sequence). The trim removed 6 bases at V and 5 bases at J, leaving 9 bases unmatched. This CDR3 reads CASSTSGTGDTEAFF. Here the CDR3 DNA reads TGTGCCAGCAGCACGTCCGGGACAGGGGATACTGAAGCTTTCTTT.

This chain uses TRBV4-2 with TRBJ2-1; the match to TRBD2 covers 16 bases. The CDR3 consists of 18 residues. Losses at the gene ends were 1 base for V and 8 bases for J; bases not matched to a gene: 8. Germline assignment: CDR1 LGHNA and CDR2 YNFKEQ. The CDR3 here is CASSQGMGLAGGPHEQFF. CDR3 in DNA: TGTGCCAGCAGCCAAGGGATGGGACTAGCGGGAGGGCCACATGAGCAGTTCTTC.

The J gene is TRBJ1-3, the V gene TRBV4-3; the match to TRBD1 covers 8 bases. This CDR3 is built from 15 residues. Looked up from germline, CDR1 is LGHNA and CDR2 is YSLEER. V shed 1 base and J 1 base; nucleotides not matched to a gene: 0. The CDR3 protein is CASSQGTGSGNTIYF. For the CDR3, the DNA is TGCGCCAGCAGCCAAGGGACAGGGTCTGGAAACACCATATATTTT.

V usage is TRBV28 and J usage is TRBJ1-2, with D possibly being TRBD1 (6 bases). From germline, CDR1 is MDHEN and CDR2 SYDVKM. This CDR3 contains 16 residues. Trimming stripped 7 bases from V and 4 bases from J, with 22 bases between. CDR3 residues: CASTLSPAGGLYGYTF. The CDR3 DNA reads as TGTGCCAGCACCCTCTCCCCTGCGGGGGGCCTCTATGGCTACACCTTC.

Written as DNA, the CDR3 is TGTGCCTGGAGCAGGCAGGCGGGCGGCTACACCTTC. Amino acids: CAWSRQAGGYTF. This rearrangement joins TRBV30 to TRBJ1-2, with D hard to call. V lost 3 bases and J 8 bases, leaving 13 bases between the germline ends. CDR1 GTSNPN and CDR2 SVGIG come from the germline V gene (reference sequence). This CDR3 contains 12 residues.